The entry that follows covers one T cell receptor (beta chain) sequence. The data stem from a study of T cells expressing NK-cell markers. The CDR3 totals 13 residues. From germline, CDR1 is KGHDR and CDR2 SFDVKD. No DNA is given; TCRdb re-called the 5' RACE reads and lists each CDR3 protein once. Its clone listing holds 350,000 to 400,000 distinct CDR3 sequences. The sequenced material came from blood T cells: a sorted CD56 or NKG2C T cell subset, CD4+ or CD8+ T cells, or bulk PBMC T cells (not recorded which). This TCR was sampled from a woman aged 45-59 years in good health. The chain carries TRBV24-1 and TRBJ1-2. CDR3 sequence: CATSDFGSFGYTF.